A selection of T cell receptor beta chains follows, all from one sample in a study of CD8 T cells in Susac syndrome. TCRdb used MiXCR to reprocess the immunoSEQ multiplex PCR reads, holding one entry per CDR3 protein. The sample shows approximately 270,000 distinct CDR3 sequences, around 93% of them seen only once. Material for sequencing was CD4+ T cells from PBMCs. The origin of the receptors is a human donor with multiple sclerosis. Both conserved end residues are part of each CDR3. A D gene is named only where the DNA matches it firmly. Only part of the rows carry a size: once, few, many, or a class if the clone is expanded.

clone size: NA; J gene: TRBJ2-2; D gene: NA; V gene: TRBV5-1; CDR3 protein: CASSLGRGFAGELFF; CDR3 DNA: TGCGCCAGCAGCTTGGGCAGGGGTTTCGCCGGGGAGCTGTTTTTT
clone size: NA; J gene: TRBJ1-3; D gene: TRBD1; V gene: TRBV15; CDR3 protein: CATTTDRAGNTIYF; CDR3 DNA: TGTGCCACCACAACGGACAGGGCTGGAAACACCATATATTTT
clone size: NA; J gene: TRBJ2-7; D gene: TRBD1; V gene: TRBV29-1; CDR3 protein: CSVEPAKGDRLIYEQYF; CDR3 DNA: TGCAGCGTTGAACCCGCGAAGGGGGACAGACTCATCTACGAGCAGTACTTC
clone size: once; J gene: TRBJ2-7; D gene: NA; V gene: TRBV6-6; CDR3 protein: CASARRGNEQYF; CDR3 DNA: TGTGCCAGCGCTCGGAGGGGCAACGAGCAGTACTTC
clone size: NA; J gene: TRBJ1-5; D gene: NA; V gene: TRBV30; CDR3 protein: CAWNRELGDQPQHF; CDR3 DNA: TGTGCCTGGAACAGGGAATTGGGCGATCAGCCCCAGCATTTT
clone size: NA; J gene: TRBJ1-5; D gene: TRBD1; V gene: TRBV6-1; CDR3 protein: CASTRQGGSNQPQHF; CDR3 DNA: TGCGCCAGCACTAGACAGGGGGGTAGCAATCAGCCCCAGCATTTT
clone size: NA; J gene: TRBJ2-2; D gene: TRBD1; V gene: TRBV6-6; CDR3 protein: CASSQLQGYTGELFF; CDR3 DNA: TGTGCCAGCAGTCAGCTACAGGGGTACACCGGGGAGCTGTTTTTT
clone size: NA; J gene: TRBJ1-3; D gene: NA; V gene: TRBV5-8; CDR3 protein: CASSPWVRGTIYF; CDR3 DNA: TGTGCCAGCAGCCCATGGGTACGCGGCACCATATATTTT
clone size: NA; J gene: TRBJ1-2; D gene: TRBD1; V gene: TRBV6-1; CDR3 protein: CASRGRDSSYGYTF; CDR3 DNA: TGTGCCAGCCGCGGTCGGGACAGCTCCTATGGCTACACCTTC
clone size: once; J gene: TRBJ2-5; D gene: TRBD2; V gene: TRBV20-1; CDR3 protein: CSARKGLAGGKYQETQYF; CDR3 DNA: TGCAGTGCTAGAAAGGGACTAGCGGGGGGGAAGTACCAAGAGACCCAGTACTTC
clone size: once; J gene: TRBJ1-1; D gene: NA; V gene: TRBV7-9; CDR3 protein: CASSSATGRTEAFF; CDR3 DNA: TGTGCCAGCAGCTCGGCAACAGGGAGGACTGAAGCTTTCTTT
clone size: once; J gene: TRBJ2-3; D gene: TRBD1; V gene: TRBV10-3; CDR3 protein: CATHDRGETDTQYF; CDR3 DNA: TGTGCCACACATGACAGGGGAGAAACAGATACGCAGTATTTT
clone size: NA; J gene: TRBJ2-5; D gene: NA; V gene: TRBV7-2; CDR3 protein: CASSLLVGRQETQYF; CDR3 DNA: TGTGCCAGCAGCTTATTGGTGGGTCGACAAGAGACCCAGTACTTC
clone size: NA; J gene: TRBJ1-5; D gene: TRBD1; V gene: TRBV6-6; CDR3 protein: CASSYGQGGQPQHF; CDR3 DNA: TGTGCCAGCAGTTACGGTCAGGGGGGTCAGCCCCAGCATTTT
clone size: NA; J gene: TRBJ2-7; D gene: NA; V gene: TRBV6-5; CDR3 protein: CASSARGGTYEQYF; CDR3 DNA: TGTGCCAGCAGTGCTCGAGGGGGTACCTACGAGCAGTACTTC
clone size: NA; J gene: TRBJ1-2; D gene: TRBD1; V gene: TRBV29-1; CDR3 protein: CSVGADRDRGYTF; CDR3 DNA: TGCAGCGTTGGCGCTGACAGGGACCGCGGCTACACCTTC
clone size: NA; J gene: TRBJ2-5; D gene: NA; V gene: TRBV25-1; CDR3 protein: CASSLREVGGETQYF; CDR3 DNA: TGTGCCAGCAGTCTACGTGAAGTGGGTGGAGAGACCCAGTACTTC
clone size: NA; J gene: TRBJ2-6; D gene: NA; V gene: TRBV23-1; CDR3 protein: CASSQRGMVKVSGANVLTF; CDR3 DNA: TGCGCCAGCAGTCAACGGGGTATGGTTAAAGTTTCTGGGGCCAACGTCCTGACTTTC
clone size: once; J gene: TRBJ1-2; D gene: NA; V gene: TRBV5-1; CDR3 protein: CASSLVGGYYGYTF; CDR3 DNA: TGCGCCAGCAGCTTGGTGGGGGGGTACTATGGCTACACCTTC
clone size: NA; J gene: TRBJ2-2; D gene: NA; V gene: TRBV9; CDR3 protein: CASSVVSLAGINTGELFF; CDR3 DNA: TGTGCCAGCAGCGTAGTTTCCCTGGCAGGGATCAACACCGGGGAGCTGTTTTTT
clone size: NA; J gene: TRBJ2-1; D gene: NA; V gene: TRBV27; CDR3 protein: CASSSGTPLSNEQFF; CDR3 DNA: TGTGCCAGCAGTTCCGGGACACCCCTTTCCAATGAGCAGTTCTTC
clone size: NA; J gene: TRBJ2-5; D gene: NA; V gene: TRBV7-8; CDR3 protein: CASKGQETQYF; CDR3 DNA: TGTGCCAGCAAGGGCCAAGAGACCCAGTACTTC
clone size: NA; J gene: TRBJ2-2; D gene: TRBD2; V gene: TRBV5-1; CDR3 protein: CASRGAGAGGPSTGELFF; CDR3 DNA: TGCGCCAGCAGGGGAGCTGGAGCGGGAGGGCCCAGCACCGGGGAGCTGTTTTTT
clone size: NA; J gene: TRBJ1-5; D gene: NA; V gene: TRBV25-1; CDR3 protein: CASSARTDSLPQYSNQPQHF; CDR3 DNA: TGTGCCAGCAGTGCCCGCACGGACAGTTTGCCCCAATATAGCAATCAGCCCCAGCATTTT
clone size: NA; J gene: TRBJ2-7; D gene: NA; V gene: TRBV19; CDR3 protein: CASSIGQSTYEQYF; CDR3 DNA: TGTGCCAGTAGTATTGGACAGTCGACCTACGAGCAGTACTTC
clone size: NA; J gene: TRBJ2-5; D gene: NA; V gene: TRBV6-1; CDR3 protein: CASGRSGRETQYF; CDR3 DNA: TGTGCCAGCGGTCGGTCAGGGAGGGAGACCCAGTACTTC
clone size: NA; J gene: TRBJ2-5; D gene: NA; V gene: TRBV7-9; CDR3 protein: CASSTNRGPETQYF; CDR3 DNA: TGTGCCAGCAGCACCAACCGGGGACCAGAGACCCAGTACTTC
clone size: once; J gene: TRBJ1-1; D gene: NA; V gene: TRBV7-2; CDR3 protein: CASSLSRGAEAFF; CDR3 DNA: TGTGCCAGCAGCTTATCTCGTGGGGCAGAAGCTTTCTTT
clone size: NA; J gene: TRBJ1-5; D gene: TRBD1; V gene: TRBV5-6; CDR3 protein: CASSAGQGRPQHF; CDR3 DNA: TGTGCCAGCAGCGCGGGACAGGGGAGGCCCCAGCATTTT
clone size: NA; J gene: TRBJ2-1; D gene: NA; V gene: TRBV7-9; CDR3 protein: CASSPPGQAGGEQFF; CDR3 DNA: TGTGCCAGCAGCCCGCCGGGACAGGCGGGAGGTGAGCAGTTCTTC
clone size: NA; J gene: TRBJ2-3; D gene: TRBD2; V gene: TRBV6-5; CDR3 protein: CASSYQTSVGTDTQYF; CDR3 DNA: TGTGCCAGCAGTTACCAGACTAGCGTTGGGACAGATACGCAGTATTTT
clone size: NA; J gene: TRBJ1-3; D gene: NA; V gene: TRBV12-3/TRBV12-4; CDR3 protein: CASTINSGGNTIYF; CDR3 DNA: TGTGCCAGCACCATAAACTCAGGGGGAAACACCATATATTTT
clone size: NA; J gene: TRBJ2-1; D gene: NA; V gene: TRBV20-1; CDR3 protein: CSARDRHEQFF; CDR3 DNA: TGCAGTGCTAGAGATCGCCATGAGCAGTTCTTC
clone size: NA; J gene: TRBJ1-5; D gene: NA; V gene: TRBV14; CDR3 protein: CASSRTGAGPQHF; CDR3 DNA: TGTGCCAGCAGCCGAACGGGGGCTGGGCCCCAGCATTTT
clone size: NA; J gene: TRBJ2-5; D gene: TRBD1; V gene: TRBV19; CDR3 protein: CASSMGRGIIGETQYF; CDR3 DNA: TGTGCCAGTAGTATGGGCAGGGGGATTATTGGAGAGACCCAGTACTTC
clone size: NA; J gene: TRBJ2-4; D gene: NA; V gene: TRBV20-1; CDR3 protein: CSARRRGKNIQYF; CDR3 DNA: TGCAGTGCTAGAAGACGGGGCAAAAACATTCAGTACTTC
clone size: NA; J gene: TRBJ2-1; D gene: TRBD2; V gene: TRBV9; CDR3 protein: CASSVGGRAGNEQFF; CDR3 DNA: TGTGCCAGCAGCGTAGGTGGGAGGGCCGGGAATGAGCAGTTCTTC
clone size: NA; J gene: TRBJ1-1; D gene: NA; V gene: TRBV30; CDR3 protein: CAWSVNGDTEAFF; CDR3 DNA: TGTGCCTGGAGTGTAAACGGTGACACTGAAGCTTTCTTT
clone size: once; J gene: TRBJ2-7; D gene: NA; V gene: TRBV6-6; CDR3 protein: CASGKRGGYEQYF; CDR3 DNA: TGTGCCAGCGGGAAAAGGGGAGGCTACGAGCAGTACTTC
clone size: NA; J gene: TRBJ1-6; D gene: NA; V gene: TRBV10-3; CDR3 protein: CAISENEGYSPLHF; CDR3 DNA: TGTGCCATCAGTGAAAACGAAGGCTATTCACCCCTCCACTTT
clone size: NA; J gene: TRBJ2-3; D gene: NA; V gene: TRBV7-3; CDR3 protein: CASTSSTRKADTQYF; CDR3 DNA: TGTGCCAGCACCTCCTCTACTAGGAAGGCAGATACGCAGTATTTT
clone size: NA; J gene: TRBJ2-1; D gene: NA; V gene: TRBV20-1; CDR3 protein: CSARWAGGANEQFF; CDR3 DNA: TGCAGTGCTAGATGGGCAGGGGGGGCTAATGAGCAGTTCTTC
clone size: NA; J gene: TRBJ2-3; D gene: NA; V gene: TRBV19; CDR3 protein: CASSSGDFLDTQYF; CDR3 DNA: TGTGCCAGTAGTAGCGGGGATTTCCTCGATACGCAGTATTTT
clone size: once; J gene: TRBJ1-5; D gene: NA; V gene: TRBV20-1; CDR3 protein: CSAEQGSNQPQHF; CDR3 DNA: TGCAGTGCCGAACAGGGAAGCAATCAGCCCCAGCATTTT
clone size: once; J gene: TRBJ1-3; D gene: NA; V gene: TRBV21-1; CDR3 protein: CASSPDHTSGNTIYF; CDR3 DNA: TGTGCCAGCAGCCCCGACCATACCTCTGGAAACACCATATATTTT
clone size: once; J gene: TRBJ2-1; D gene: TRBD2; V gene: TRBV3-1; CDR3 protein: CASSQASTVGGGTYNEQFF; CDR3 DNA: TGTGCCAGCAGCCAAGCGAGTACTGTGGGCGGGGGTACCTACAATGAGCAGTTCTTC
clone size: NA; J gene: TRBJ2-1; D gene: TRBD2; V gene: TRBV6-2/TRBV6-3; CDR3 protein: CASSRGGGRNNEQFF; CDR3 DNA: TGTGCCAGCAGTAGGGGCGGCGGGAGGAACAATGAGCAGTTCTTC
clone size: NA; J gene: TRBJ2-1; D gene: NA; V gene: TRBV29-1; CDR3 protein: CSVEADREQFF; CDR3 DNA: TGCAGCGTTGAAGCCGACAGGGAGCAGTTCTTC
clone size: NA; J gene: TRBJ1-5; D gene: NA; V gene: TRBV12-3/TRBV12-4; CDR3 protein: CASSLDRRVQPQHF; CDR3 DNA: TGTGCCAGCAGTTTAGACAGAAGGGTTCAGCCCCAGCATTTT
clone size: NA; J gene: TRBJ1-5; D gene: NA; V gene: TRBV29-1; CDR3 protein: CSIAVHRTWEPQHF; CDR3 DNA: TGCAGCATCGCGGTGCACAGGACATGGGAGCCCCAGCATTTT
clone size: NA; J gene: TRBJ2-1; D gene: TRBD2; V gene: TRBV6-6; CDR3 protein: CASRGGNEQFF; CDR3 DNA: TGTGCCAGCCGCGGGGGCAATGAGCAGTTCTTC
clone size: NA; J gene: TRBJ2-7; D gene: NA; V gene: TRBV5-1; CDR3 protein: CASRKTDPSEQYF; CDR3 DNA: TGCGCCAGCAGAAAAACGGACCCCAGCGAGCAGTACTTC